This T cell receptor beta chain was recorded in a study of cytomegalovirus exposure and HLA in healthy donors. With respect to this clone: No antigen is known for it.

A multiplex PCR was run with 60 Vbeta primers and 13 Jbeta primers. Measured with immunoSEQ multiplex PCR; TCRdb has only the in-frame clones, and not every one. This sample yields some 150,000 clones, of which 65% to 80% are seen a single time; 1.5% to 2% belongs to the top ten. Findings and limits, study-wide: When the data were analyzed later, several of the most significant clusters appeared to be linked to common viral pathogens. In a later analysis, TCR beta V- and J-gene trimming was associated with a missense DCLRE1C variant.

Although they were nominally healthy when sampled, donors likely had unrecorded immune exposures. The source material was PBMCs. The receptor's source is a woman aged 25 to 45 in good health and CMV-seronegative.

The CDR3 here is CASSPPGGRANYGYTF. The CDR3 bases are TGTGCCAGCTCACCCCCCGGGGGTAGGGCTAACTATGGCTACACCTTC. The chain has TRBV18 and TRBJ1-2, with a weak D call TRBD1 (5 bases). Germline loops: CDR1 KGHSH, CDR2 LQKENI. The germline V and J ends were trimmed by 3 bases and 0 bases, with 14 bases remaining between them. There are 16 residues in the CDR3.